This T cell receptor beta chain was retrieved from a study of blood T cell repertoires in COVID-19. About the study: Samples representing acute and convalescent COVID-19 were sourced from the United States, Italy and Spain. Sources were T cells, B-cell-depleted T cells, or PBMCs; the material itself was cDNA or gDNA.

The protocol was immunoSEQ multiplex PCR, while the TCRdb copy is restricted to in-frame clones and leaves out a portion. The repertoire includes around 140,000 clones, 75% to 90% of them detected once, and 2% to 2.5% sits in the top ten. The ends were cut back, 6 bases at V and 0 bases at J, with 6 bases in the middle. There are 12 residues in the CDR3. Germline CDR1 and CDR2: SGHAT and FQNNGV. This receptor was obtained from a man over 45 with active COVID-19. The chain couples TRBV11-2 to TRBJ2-7; D is unclear. The specimen was peripheral blood. The CDR3 loop reads CASSSSSYEQYF. The CDR3 DNA sequence: TGTGCCAGCAGTTCCAGCTCCTACGAGCAGTACTTC.